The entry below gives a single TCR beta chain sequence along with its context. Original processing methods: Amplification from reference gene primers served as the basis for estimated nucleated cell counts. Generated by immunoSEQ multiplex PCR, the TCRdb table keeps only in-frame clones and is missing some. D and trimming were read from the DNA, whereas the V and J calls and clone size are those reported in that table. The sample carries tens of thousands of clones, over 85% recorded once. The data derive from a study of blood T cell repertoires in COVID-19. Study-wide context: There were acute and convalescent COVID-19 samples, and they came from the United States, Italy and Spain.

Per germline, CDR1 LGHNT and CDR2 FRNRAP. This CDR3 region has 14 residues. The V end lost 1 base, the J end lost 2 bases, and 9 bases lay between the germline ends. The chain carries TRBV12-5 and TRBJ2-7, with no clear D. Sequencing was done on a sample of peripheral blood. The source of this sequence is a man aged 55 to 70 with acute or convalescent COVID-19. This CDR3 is CASGLDRQPYEQYF. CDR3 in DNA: TGTGCTAGTGGTTTGGACCGACAACCCTACGAGCAGTACTTC.